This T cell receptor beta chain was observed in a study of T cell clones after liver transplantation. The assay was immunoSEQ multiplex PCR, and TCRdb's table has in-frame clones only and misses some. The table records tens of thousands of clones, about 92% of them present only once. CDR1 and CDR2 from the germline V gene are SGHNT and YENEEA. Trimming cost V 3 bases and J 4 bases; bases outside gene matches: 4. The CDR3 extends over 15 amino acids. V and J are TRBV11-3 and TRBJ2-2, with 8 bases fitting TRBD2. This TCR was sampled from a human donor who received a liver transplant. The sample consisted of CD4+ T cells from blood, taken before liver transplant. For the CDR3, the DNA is TGTGCCAGCAGCTTCCTGGGACTAGGCACCGGGGAGCTGTTTTTT. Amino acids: CASSFLGLGTGELFF.